These 27 T cell receptor beta chains originate from one sample sequenced in a study of blood T cells in healthy people across ages. Primers used in a second PCR of roughly 6 to 11 cycles were a sample-barcoded 5' primer and a J-beta primer mix. One entry per CDR3 protein results from TCRdb running MiXCR on the 5' RACE reads. Found here are 900,000 to 950,000 distinct CDR3 sequences, about 29% of them singletons; the top ten hold 10% to 13%. These same data were also listed under a study on T cells of mothers and their children.

The specimen sequenced was blood. These receptors were taken from a woman aged 40 to 55 in good health.

This clonotype was seen repeatedly, ten times or more. The germline gene is not matched at one end of the junction; a read error may be the cause. The V and J genes are TRBV5-1 and TRBJ2-6; perhaps TRBD1 as D (6 bases). The V gene's germline CDR1 is SGHRS and CDR2 YFSETQ. The CDR3 spans 14 residues. CDR3 sequence: CASSPGAGANVLTF. CDR3 coding DNA: TGTGCCAGCAGTCCAGGGGCTGGGGCCAACGTCCTGACTTTC.

This chain uses TRBV20-1 with TRBJ2-7, with a weak D call TRBD2 (6 bases). The length of the CDR3 is 15 residues. Per germline, CDR1 DFQATT and CDR2 SNEGSKA (reference sequence). Trimming removed 5 bases at V and 4 bases at J, with 21 bases between. CDR3 nucleotide sequence: TGCAGTGCTTTTGATTGGGACGGGGGATCTTACGAGCAGTACTTC. Its protein product is CSAFDWDGGSYEQYF.

The chain joins TRBV30 to TRBJ1-2; D may be TRBD1 (5 bases). Trimming cost V 5 bases and J 4 bases, with 20 bases left between them. Germline values: CDR1 GTSNPN, CDR2 SVGIG (reference sequence). The CDR3 totals 15 residues. CDR3: CAWAPGEGLGYGYTF. The CDR3 DNA follows: TGTGCCTGGGCCCCCGGGGAGGGGCTCGGCTATGGCTACACCTTC.

This clonotype was seen a handful of times. V usage is TRBV15 and J usage is TRBJ1-2; the D is unclear. Trimming shortened V by 0 bases and J by 0 bases, and 8 bases separated the two germline ends. The CDR3 spans 15 residues. Per the germline V gene, CDR1 is LNHNV and CDR2 is YYDKDF (reference sequence). This CDR3 is CATSRESGANYGYTF. CDR3 in DNA: TGTGCCACCAGCAGAGAAAGTGGGGCTAACTATGGCTACACCTTC.

In its sample, this clonotype was seen many times. The genes are TRBV20-1 and TRBJ2-5, with 8 bases identical to TRBD2. Germline CDR1 is DFQATT and CDR2 is SNEGSKA (reference sequence). The CDR3 is 16 amino acids. V lost 6 bases to trimming and J lost 3 bases; unmatched junction nucleotides: 15. The CDR3 loop is CSAPDYGRGAKETQYF. CDR3 coding DNA: TGCAGTGCGCCCGACTACGGGCGGGGGGCGAAAGAGACCCAGTACTTC.

This clonotype was found once. The chain uses TRBV7-9 and TRBJ2-1; TRBD2 might be the D (6 bases). The germline V gene has CDR1 SEHNR and CDR2 FQNEAQ (reference sequence). Trimming shortened V by 6 bases and J by 1 base, and 19 bases separated the two germline ends. The CDR3 contains 17 residues. DNA for the CDR3: TGTGCCAGCAGTTCGCTCGGCGGGAAAGGATCCTACAATGAGCAGTTCTTC. Translating it yields CASSSLGGKGSYNEQFF.

This chain links TRBV12-3 or TRBV12-4 with TRBJ1-2; D gene ambiguous. There are 14 residues in the CDR3. Trimming removed 2 bases from V and 4 bases from J, with 11 bases in between. For the CDR3, the DNA is TGTGCCAGCAGTTTAAAAGGATCCATCTATGGCTACACCTTC. Protein sequence: CASSLKGSIYGYTF.

This clonotype was observed many times. The rearrangement joins TRBV7-2 to TRBJ2-3, with 8 positions matching TRBD1. Trimming at V came to 1 base and at J to 2 bases, leaving 8 bases not matched to a gene. The CDR3 is made up of 17 amino acids. The germline V gene encodes CDR1 SGHTA and CDR2 FQGNSA. The CDR3 DNA sequence: TGTGCCAGCAGCTTAGTCGGGACAGGAGTCTTCACAGATACGCAGTATTTT. Amino acids: CASSLVGTGVFTDTQYF.

This clonotype was counted only a few times. The rearrangement joins TRBV3-1 to TRBJ2-6; D is perhaps TRBD2 (6 bases). V lost 5 bases and J 12 bases, leaving 20 bases between the germline ends. Germline assignment: CDR1 LGHDT and CDR2 YNNKEL (reference sequence). This CDR3 has 15 residues. The CDR3 DNA reads TGTGCCAGCAGCTCAGGGTGGGGGGAGACGGGCGTCCTGACTTTC. Translating it yields CASSSGWGETGVLTF.

This clonotype was detected a few times. This chain links TRBV5-6 with TRBJ1-2; D unresolved. Trimming removed 0 bases from V and 1 base from J, with 7 bases in between. The CDR3 extends over 14 amino acids. Germline CDR1 reads SGHDT; CDR2 reads YYEEEE. CDR3 protein: CASSLDGVNYGYTF. CDR3 coding DNA: TGTGCCAGCAGCTTGGATGGTGTTAACTATGGCTACACCTTC.

This chain connects TRBV19 to TRBJ1-1; TRBD1 matches at 8 bases. Per germline, CDR1 LNHDA and CDR2 SQIVND (reference sequence). V shed 6 bases and J 9 bases; nucleotides not matched to a gene: 15. This CDR3 comprises 15 residues. The CDR3 sequence is CASRRTGLVSAKAFF. In DNA form, the CDR3 reads TGTGCCAGTAGGAGGACAGGGTTGGTTAGCGCAAAAGCTTTCTTT.

This chain links TRBV5-6 with TRBJ2-3; 9 nucleotides line up with TRBD2. Losses at the gene ends were 1 base for V and 2 bases for J; bases not matched to a gene: 8. The CDR3 contains 17 residues. Germline loops: CDR1 SGHDT, CDR2 YYEEEE. This CDR3 reads CASSLSSGGINTDTQYF. DNA for the CDR3: TGTGCCAGCAGCTTGTCCAGCGGGGGGATAAACACAGATACGCAGTATTTT. Full variable domain (outside the CDR3, taken from reference TRBV5-6 and TRBJ2-3): DAGVTQSPTHLIKTRGQQVTLRCSPKSGHDTVSWYQQALGQGPQFIFQYYEEEERQRGNFPDRFSGHQFPNYSSELNVNALLLGDSALYLCASSLSSGGINTDTQYFGPGTRLTVL.

Here the CDR3 reads CASSLFAADTQYF. The CDR3 DNA is TGTGCCAGCAGTTTATTTGCGGCAGATACGCAGTATTTT. The chain recombines TRBV27 with TRBJ2-3; no reliable D call. The V end lost 1 base, the J end lost 4 bases, and 6 bases lay between the germline ends. Germline values: CDR1 MNHEY, CDR2 SMNVEV (reference sequence). The CDR3 consists of 13 residues.

This clonotype was found a few times. This rearrangement joins TRBV20-1 to TRBJ2-5; 7 bases are shared with TRBD1. Per the germline V gene, CDR1 is DFQATT and CDR2 is SNEGSKA (reference sequence). J was trimmed by 4 bases and V by 4 bases; bases with no gene match: 9. The CDR3 length is 14 residues. The CDR3 here is CSAKPGQSVETQYF. The CDR3 DNA reads as TGCAGTGCTAAACCGGGACAGTCGGTAGAGACCCAGTACTTC.

On this clonotype itself: Its ends do not fully match the called genes, so a read error is possible. This chain uses TRBV28 with TRBJ1-1; tentative D call: TRBD1 (6 bases). Germline V lookup: CDR1 MDHEN, CDR2 SYDVKM. The CDR3 is 17 residues long. The CDR3 region is CVSSSPRGSVQNTEAFF. In nucleotides, the CDR3 is TGTGTCAGCAGTTCCCCCAGGGGATCGGTCCAGAACACTGAAGCTTTCTTT. The variable domain in full, completed from reference TRBV28 and TRBJ1-1, reads DVKVTQSSRYLVKRTGEKVFLECVQDMDHENMFWYRQDPGLGLRLIYFSYDVKMKEKGDIPEGYSVSREKKERFSLILESASTNQTSMYLCVSSSPRGSVQNTEAFFGQGTRLTVV.

This rearrangement joins TRBV20-1 to TRBJ2-5; 12 nucleotides match TRBD2. Germline-derived CDR1 and CDR2 are DFQATT and SNEGSKA (reference sequence). The V and J ends lost 3 bases and 4 bases, in that order; junction bases with no gene match: 9. The CDR3 consists of 16 residues. The CDR3 is CSARELAGGPAETQYF. In nucleotides, the CDR3 is TGCAGTGCTAGGGAGCTAGCGGGGGGGCCGGCAGAGACCCAGTACTTC.

This CDR3 is CASSQGLGGLLDTQYF. CDR3 DNA: TGTGCCAGCAGCCAAGGTCTAGGGGGCTTGCTGGATACGCAGTATTTT. The J gene is TRBJ2-3, the V gene TRBV14; 7 bases match TRBD1. CDR1 and CDR2 (germline): SGHDN, FVKESK. The CDR3 has 16 residues. V lost 1 base to trimming and J lost 6 bases; unmatched junction nucleotides: 10.

This clonotype was detected only a few times. This chain links TRBV20-1 with TRBJ2-5; the match to TRBD2 covers 9 bases. Matching the DNA end better, TRBJ2-7 makes the J call doubtful. Germline V gene sequence: CDR1 DFQATT, CDR2 SNEGSKA (reference sequence). CDR3 length equals 16 residues. For the CDR3, the DNA is TGCAGTGCTAGAGATCAGGCTAGCGGGGATGCCTCCGAGCAGTACTTC. Translation gives CSARDQASGDASEQYF.

The V call is TRBV20-1, the J call TRBJ1-5; D not resolved. Per germline, CDR1 DFQATT and CDR2 SNEGSKA (reference sequence). CDR3 size: 15 residues. The CDR3 is CSAKSGRWSNQPQHF. The CDR3 DNA is TGCAGCGCAAAGTCAGGAAGGTGGAGCAATCAGCCCCAGCATTTT.

This clonotype appeared many times. The chain carries TRBV9 and TRBJ2-5; D is undetermined. Germline V gene data show CDR1 as SGDLS and CDR2 as YYNGEE. V dropped 7 bases and J dropped 1 base, with 14 bases sitting between them. This CDR3 spans 14 amino acids. The CDR3, as DNA: TGTGCCAGCTCCCTGAGGAGTTCCCAAGAGACCCAGTACTTC. This codes for CASSLRSSQETQYF.

J is TRBJ2-2 and V is TRBV18; tentative D call: TRBD2 (6 bases). CDR1 and CDR2 from the germline V gene are KGHSH and LQKENI. V was trimmed by 1 base and J by 5 bases, leaving 8 bases between them. There are 14 residues in the CDR3. CDR3: CASSPQEGTGELFF. In DNA form, the CDR3 reads TGTGCCAGCTCACCACAGGAGGGTACCGGGGAGCTGTTTTTT.

This chain connects TRBV20-1 to TRBJ2-1; 8 bases match TRBD1. The length of the CDR3 is 16 residues. The germline gives CDR1 DFQATT, CDR2 SNEGSKA (reference sequence). With V trimmed by 0 bases and J by 4 bases, 8 bases remained unmatched. The CDR3 here is CSARDYTGTGYNEQFF. The CDR3, as DNA: TGCAGTGCTAGAGACTATACCGGGACAGGTTACAATGAGCAGTTCTTC.

Turning to this clonotype: Germline and junction disagree at one end, which may indicate a read error. This chain links TRBV30 with TRBJ2-7, with 8 bases aligning to TRBD1. The CDR3 has 14 residues. Germline CDR1 is GTSNPN and CDR2 is SVGIG (reference sequence). CDR3: CAWSVQGGSCEQYF. CDR3 DNA sequence: TGTGCCTGGAGTGTACAGGGGGGCTCCTGCGAGCAGTACTTC.

This clonotype was counted between two and nine times. The chain carries TRBV6-2 or TRBV6-3 and TRBJ2-1, with TRBD1 as a possible D gene (6 bases). Trimming removed 2 bases at V and 8 bases at J, with 16 bases between. The CDR3 contains 15 residues. Germline V gene lookup returns CDR1 MNHEY and CDR2 SVGEGT. DNA of the CDR3: TGTGCCAGCAGTTACCCCGGGGCAGGGGTTGATGAGCAGTTCTTC. The encoded protein is CASSYPGAGVDEQFF.

This clonotype was recorded once. J is TRBJ2-1 and V is TRBV25-1; 8 bases are shared with TRBD1. The V gene's germline CDR1 is MGHDK and CDR2 SYGVNS. V trimming: 10 bases; J trimming: 8 bases; junction bases outside the gene matches: 10. The CDR3 runs 13 residues. The CDR3 DNA reads as TGTGCCACCTCGACAGGGGTATGGGATGAGCAGTTCTTC. It translates to CATSTGVWDEQFF.

This clonotype was detected a few times. The rearrangement uses TRBV27 and TRBJ2-1; either TRBD1 or TRBD2 may fit D (5 bases each). V gave up 7 bases and J gave up 2 bases, with 12 bases separating them. The CDR3 has 14 residues. The germline CDR1 and CDR2 sequences are MNHEY and SMNVEV (reference sequence). For the CDR3, the DNA is TGTGCCAGCAAGAGGGGCAGTCCCTACAATGAGCAGTTCTTC. Translation: CASKRGSPYNEQFF.

V and J are TRBV5-4 and TRBJ2-1, with TRBD2 identical over 12 bases. The J call may not be correct, given that the DNA end is closer to TRBJ2-7. CDR3 length: 15 amino acids. Germline V gives CDR1 SGHNT, CDR2 YYREEE (reference sequence). CDR3 DNA: TGTGCCAGCAGTTTACTAGCGGGGGGATTCTACGAGCAGTACTTC. This sequence encodes CASSLLAGGFYEQYF.